This T cell receptor (beta chain) came from a study of regulatory T cells in long-lasting Graves disease (dated by TCRdb to the early 2020s). Background for the entire study: Newly diagnosed Graves' disease patients had taken antithyroid drugs for less than 3 months. Patients with persistent Graves' disease were compared with patients with newly diagnosed Graves' disease using TCR sequencing and RNA sequencing of peripheral blood. The study was registered as a clinical trial and conducted in China. TCR sequencing covered some 13 persistent and around 20 newly diagnosed Graves' disease patients, 33 samples in total. The research as a whole found: The authors noted that the small sample size was a limitation that may lower accuracy. Compared with newly diagnosed patients, persistent Graves' disease patients had lower TCR Shannon entropy and fewer highly expanded clones, which suggests clonal expansion. Only the TCR beta chain was sequenced and analyzed. Because the primary lesion, thyroid tissue, could not be accessed, the study looked at peripheral blood alone. Persistent disease showed preferential use of TRBV28, TRBJ1-2 and TRBJ2-5, whereas newly diagnosed disease favored TRBV20-1 and TRBJ2-1. A larger number of public clonotypes was shared among persistent patients (more than 2,500) than among newly diagnosed patients (roughly 1,000).

The CDR3 numbers 12 residues from cysteine through phenylalanine. Kept here is only the CDR3 DNA, which spans 36 bases and is read in frame from base 1. V sheds 5 bases and J sheds 7 bases, leaving 8 bases between their ends. In the germline V gene, CDR1 corresponds to SGHNT and CDR2 to YENEEA. This clonotype has a handful of counts. Its antigen has not been determined. It has no much larger one-base neighbor in the sample; base qualities were not kept. Read against the paper, the sample's time point label means: newly diagnosed GD, antithyroid drugs for less than 3 months. RNA was extracted from PBMCs in TRIzol for both TCR sequencing and RNA sequencing. The diagnosis of Graves' disease was made according to American Thyroid Association guidelines. Patients for the study were recruited at an endocrinology department in Xi'an, China. From each patient, 7.5 to 10 milliliters of peripheral blood was collected into an EDTA anticoagulant tube. PBMCs were isolated by Ficoll Paque Plus density gradient separation without further T cell sorting. An Agilent 2100 Bioanalyzer and agarose gel were used to check RNA quality, and a NanoDrop 2000 was used to measure RNA concentration.

Library creation used multiplex PCR. TCRdb records Illumina HiSeq 4000 as the sequencer. TCR beta libraries were built with iRepertoire HTBI primers and Arm-PCR amplification of CDR3 regions. Before sequencing, the PCR products underwent gel purification. As for how the authors treated the data: Across samples, some 62 TRBV and around 15 TRBJ segments were identified and used for gene usage analysis of CDR3 amino acid clonotypes. COPE and FqMerger were used to merge the filtered high-quality paired reads into contigs. Contigs were aligned with BLAST to IMGT TRBV, TRBD and TRBJ reference genes, and CDR3 was defined per IMGT. Any clonotype with a frequency above 0.1% was counted as a highly expanded clone. Shannon entropy served as the measure of repertoire diversity, while the Gini coefficient captured V-J evenness. A clonotype was considered public if more than one individual shared it. TCRdb handled the public reads itself, with Q25 trimming in fastp and clone calling in MiXCR, and kept productive beta chains. One record per CDR3 amino acid sequence lists the most common genes and DNA. Here the V and J calls rest on TCRdb's processing, not on the authors' analysis. The sample records fewer than 550,000 distinct CDR3 sequences, 15% to 20% of which are singletons. The ten most abundant clones make up less than 30% of the sample.

The same specimen was also included in a second study, on T cells in Graves' hyperthyroidism and ophthalmopathy. As that second paper reports: A patient counted as having stable Graves' hyperthyroidism if no progression to ophthalmopathy occurred over 18 months of follow-up. Hyperthyroidism patients were aged 18 to 65 years and newly diagnosed, with disease duration of less than 2 months. The study excluded patients with uncontrolled infections, other autoimmune diseases, pregnancy or lactation. Diagnoses relied on clinical symptoms, serum thyroxine and TRAb, thyroid ultrasound and orbital computed tomography. The TCR CDR3 was subjected to a first round of RT-PCR using the HTBI primer set and the Qiagen OneStep RT-PCR kit. Most expanded thyroid clonotypes (frequency above 0.001) were also detected in blood, a finding suggesting that blood repertoires may reflect thyroid immune responses. A model built on a 13 V-J signature distinguished ophthalmopathy from stable hyperthyroidism, reaching approximately 89% sensitivity and 81.08% specificity in cross-validation and 80%/75% in testing. During validation, the model predicted progression to ophthalmopathy a median of around 7 months ahead of onset, with more than 55% sensitivity and under 85% specificity. To identify TCR V-J signatures that set the groups apart, the researchers used a discovery cohort of 100 patients, made up of 40 to 45 with Graves' ophthalmopathy and about 60 with stable Graves' hyperthyroidism. Whether ophthalmopathy could be predicted prospectively was tested in an independent validation cohort made up of about 20 hyperthyroidism patients plus 17 patients who later progressed to ophthalmopathy. The 75 to 100 discovery patients were randomly split 7:3 into training and test sets. The study also compared thyroid tissue and blood T-cell repertoires from about 6 Graves' hyperthyroidism patients. After blood sampling, hyperthyroidism patients were treated with methimazole at a starting dose of 30 mg daily, and ophthalmopathy patients were treated with high-dose intravenous methylprednisolone. Libraries were constructed in a second round of multiplex PCR, after which size selection and purification were carried out. Libraries were sequenced paired-end with 100 bp reads on an Illumina HiSeq2000. Raw data were processed with SOAPnuke, discarding reads with adapters, uncalled bases, mean Phred below 15, or no exact constant-primer or identifier match. COPE v1.2.5 was used to merge the high-quality paired reads, and each unique nucleotide sequence was defined as a clonotype. MiTCR v1.1 was used to align the clonotypes against IMGT TRBV, TRBD and TRBJ reference segments. Only V-J combinations with frequency above 0.0001, covering about 99% of repertoires, were analysed. The TCS score was defined as the ratio of F50 (clonal expansion) to E x V (chaos), calculated using BLOSUM62-based TCRdist between CDR3 peptides within each V-J. Welch's t-statistics and random forest reduced 514 V-J features to roughly 13, which were used in a naive Bayes classifier (R e1071). Sample size was not statistically predetermined, and blinding of investigators to group allocation was not performed. According to the paper, TCR Vbeta CDR3 sequencing was carried out on approximately 140 peripheral blood samples, which came from some 41 ophthalmopathy, under 85 hyperthyroidism and approximately 17 progressor patients.

The sequence derives from a woman under 30 with Graves disease. Donor details come from another sample of the same person, matched by shared clones. The receptor chain draws on TRBV11-3 and TRBJ2-2, with no confident D gene call. The source material was peripheral blood mononuclear cells (PBMCs), sampled at new diagnosis, from a patient treated with antithyroid drugs. The base sequence is TGTGCCAGCAGCAGACAAGGCGGGGAGCTGTTTTTT. It encodes CASSRQGGELFF.